Shown below are 5 T cell receptor beta chains from a single sample sequenced in a study of beta chain features in type 1 diabetes. Study results and caveats: In every one of the four CD4+ subsets, TCRB CDR3s were moderately but significantly shorter in Type 1 diabetes patients.

Isolated RNA was reverse transcribed in full, so expressed TCRB transcripts were sequenced. The method was immunoSEQ multiplex PCR; TCRdb's version includes in-frame clones alone and lacks a portion of them. Altogether 250,000 to 300,000 clones are present, roughly a quarter being singletons, with the ten largest covering roughly 0.011%. These receptors are not linked to any known antigen. The sample consisted of naive CD4+ T cells from blood. The receptors shown here come from a woman aged 25 to 39 with type 1 diabetes.

This chain links TRBV10-2 with TRBJ2-3; 10 nucleotides agree with TRBD1. Germline trimming cut 3 bases from V and 4 bases from J; bases unmatched to any gene: 10. Germline V lookup: CDR1 WSHSY, CDR2 SAAADI. The CDR3 loop spans 17 amino acids. The CDR3, as DNA: TGCGCCAGCAGTGACGGGACAGGGGTGGAAGTGTCAGATACGCAGTATTTT. Translating it yields CASSDGTGVEVSDTQYF.

This chain links TRBV30 with TRBJ2-1; perhaps TRBD2 as D (5 bases). The CDR3 contains 15 residues. The germline CDR1 and CDR2 sequences are GTSNPN and SVGIG (reference sequence). V was trimmed by 0 bases and J by 8 bases, leaving 17 bases between them. The CDR3: CAWSVRLALLDEQFF. As DNA, the CDR3 is TGTGCCTGGAGTGTACGCCTAGCCCTTTTGGATGAGCAGTTCTTC.

The genes are TRBV7-2 and TRBJ2-3, with 15 bases fitting TRBD2. The V gene end was trimmed by 5 bases and the J gene end by 5 bases; junction bases not matched to a gene: 8. Germline V gene data show CDR1 as SGHTA and CDR2 as FQGNSA. CDR3 length equals 17 residues. The DNA for the CDR3 is TGTGCCAGCAGCCTAGGACTAGCGGGAGGGCTTGGAGATACGCAGTATTTT. It translates to CASSLGLAGGLGDTQYF.

This clone was detected a few times. The rearrangement joins TRBV2 to TRBJ2-3; no clear D. Germline values: CDR1 SNHLY, CDR2 FYNNEI. This CDR3 has 16 residues. Trimming took 6 bases from V and 4 from J, leaving 20 bases between them. This CDR3 is CASSDLDFASADTQYF. The CDR3 nucleotides are TGTGCCAGCAGCGACCTAGATTTTGCCAGCGCAGATACGCAGTATTTT.

This clone was detected only a few times. The chain is built from TRBV7-8 and TRBJ1-2; D perhaps matches TRBD1 (5 bases). Trimming pared 2 bases from V and 6 bases from J, leaving 19 bases between. The CDR3 runs 16 residues. Germline lookup yields CDR1 SGHVS and CDR2 FQNEAQ. This CDR3 reads CASSLRGEAVLDGYTF. The CDR3 DNA sequence: TGTGCCAGCAGCTTAAGGGGCGAGGCAGTACTGGATGGCTACACCTTC.